A selection of T cell receptor beta chains follows, all from one sample in a study of T cells in Graves' hyperthyroidism and ophthalmopathy. TCRdb processed the multiplex PCR reads anew with MiXCR; each CDR3 protein has one entry. The sample yields about 560,000 distinct CDR3 sequences, around 15% seen once. What was sequenced was blood. Source of these receptors: a woman aged 18-30 years with Graves' hyperthyroidism. CDR3s include the opening cysteine and the closing phenylalanine or tryptophan. A D gene is named only where the DNA matches it firmly. Size is stated for part of the rows, as once, few or many counts, or as a class when the clone is expanded.

CDR3 DNA | CDR3 protein | J gene | clone size | D gene | V gene
TGCAGTACGGATATAACGGGAGGGCCTAATGAGCAGTTCTTC | CSTDITGGPNEQFF | TRBJ2-1 | - | TRBD2 | TRBV20-1
TGTGCCAGCAGCCTTAGAGGTATTCAAGAGACCCAGTGCTTC | CASSLRGIQETQCF | TRBJ2-5 | few | - | TRBV7-2
TGTGCCAGCAGCTTAAGGGCGGGGGCCCTTATAACGAACACCGGGGAGCTGTTTTTT | CASSLRAGALITNTGELFF | TRBJ2-2 | - | - | TRBV7-8
TGTGCCAGTAGCCCCCTCCTGGGGGCGAGCTATGGCTACACCTTC | CASSPLLGASYGYTF | TRBJ1-2 | few | - | TRBV19
TGTGCCAGCAGCTCGAATCCCTCCTACGAGCAGTACTTC | CASSSNPSYEQYF | TRBJ2-7 | many | - | TRBV7-9
TGTGCCAGCAGAAGGGACACCAGCTCCTACAATGAGCAGTTCTTC | CASRRDTSSYNEQFF | TRBJ2-1 | many | - | TRBV6-1
TGTGCCAGCAGCGCCACCCCAGATACGCAGTATTTT | CASSATPDTQYF | TRBJ2-3 | many | - | TRBV13
TGTGCCAGCAGCTTGACAGCGGGGGGGCTCTACGAGCAGTACTTC | CASSLTAGGLYEQYF | TRBJ2-7 | many | TRBD2 | TRBV11-2
TGTGCCAGCAGCTTCCTCCACGCCGGCACTGGCTCCTACAATGAGCAGTTCTTC | CASSFLHAGTGSYNEQFF | TRBJ2-1 | - | - | TRBV7-8
TGTGCCAGCAGTCTAGCGGGGCGCCTTTTTCGGGAGCAGTACTTC | CASSLAGRLFREQYF | TRBJ2-7 | few | TRBD2 | TRBV12-3/TRBV12-4
TGTGCCACCGGGCCCGGGAGCTCCTACGAGCAGTACTTC | CATGPGSSYEQYF | TRBJ2-7 | few | - | TRBV3-1
TGTGCCAGCAGGAGGGACAGGGAGAGTCAGCCCCAGCATTTT | CASRRDRESQPQHF | TRBJ1-5 | many | TRBD1 | TRBV2
TGTGCCAGCAGCTCGAGGACAGGGCAGGGCGAAAAACTGTTTTTT | CASSSRTGQGEKLFF | TRBJ1-4 | few | TRBD1 | TRBV13
TGTGCCAGCAGTACACTAGCGGGAGTCCACGAGCAGTACTTC | CASSTLAGVHEQYF | TRBJ2-7 | many | TRBD2 | TRBV2
TGCAGTGCTAGAGATTTGGGACAGGGGACCCCTGAAGCTTTCTTT | CSARDLGQGTPEAFF | TRBJ1-1 | - | TRBD1 | TRBV20-1
TGTGCCACCAGTGACAAGACAGGGGGCGAGTATGGCTACACCTTC | CATSDKTGGEYGYTF | TRBJ1-2 | many | TRBD1 | TRBV24-1
TGCGCCAGCAGCCATGAACCAACAGGGGGAGACACTGAAGCTTTCTTT | CASSHEPTGGDTEAFF | TRBJ1-1 | - | TRBD1 | TRBV4-1